The 18 T cell receptor beta chains in this list originate from one sample, sequenced in a study of blood T cells in healthy people across ages. Together with a sample-barcoded 5' primer, a J-beta primer mix was included in a second PCR lasting roughly 6 to 12 cycles. TCRdb reprocessed the 5' RACE reads with MiXCR, giving one entry per CDR3 protein. The sample includes roughly 1,800,000 distinct CDR3 sequences, roughly 50% of them seen just once. The material sequenced was blood. All receptors come from a middle-aged woman in good health.

The rearrangement links TRBV4-2 to TRBJ1-4; D ambiguous. The V and J ends lost 2 bases and 2 bases respectively, with 9 bases between them. The CDR3 loop spans 15 amino acids. From germline, CDR1 is LGHNA and CDR2 YNFKEQ. This CDR3 is CASSQIGGTNEKLFF. The CDR3 region has the DNA TGTGCCAGCAGCCAAATTGGTGGGACTAATGAAAAACTGTTTTTT.

This chain connects TRBV7-9 to TRBJ2-7, with D possibly matching TRBD2 (6 bases). The DNA end favors TRBJ2-5, so the J call may be wrong. Germline assignment: CDR1 SEHNR and CDR2 FQNEAQ (reference sequence). CDR3 length: 15 amino acids. CDR3 sequence reads: CASSLPGTFQETQYF. CDR3 nucleotide sequence: TGTGCCAGCAGCTTACCTGGGACTTTCCAAGAGACCCAGTACTTC.

The chain recombines TRBV29-1 with TRBJ2-3; possibly TRBD1 or TRBD2 for D (6 bases each). The germline CDR1 and CDR2 sequences are SQVTM and ANQGSEA. V was shortened by 7 bases and J by 6 bases, with 23 bases between the two germline ends. This CDR3 region has 15 residues. CDR3 protein: CSADGGRVVGDTQYF. The CDR3 bases are TGCAGCGCAGACGGGGGCAGGGTAGTAGGGGATACGCAGTATTTT.

The rearrangement links TRBV7-9 to TRBJ1-4, with a tentative D call TRBD1 (5 bases). V gave up 3 bases and J gave up 15 bases, with 23 bases separating them. The CDR3 has 15 residues. Germline CDR1 is SEHNR and CDR2 is FQNEAQ (reference sequence). The CDR3 here is CASSLFANPSQGVFF. Written as DNA, the CDR3 is TGTGCCAGCAGCTTGTTTGCCAACCCCTCCCAAGGGGTGTTTTTT.

This clonotype appeared a single time. The chain has TRBV24-1 and TRBJ1-2; 8 bases agree with TRBD1. Germline assignment: CDR1 KGHDR and CDR2 SFDVKD. The V gene end was trimmed by 2 bases and the J gene end by 4 bases; junction bases not matched to a gene: 5. The CDR3 sequence is 15 residues long. The CDR3 DNA reads TGTGCCACCAGTGATTCCAGGGGGCGAGGCTATGGCTACACCTTC. Its protein product is CATSDSRGRGYGYTF.

This chain links TRBV11-3 with TRBJ2-3; D perhaps matches TRBD1 (6 bases). V dropped 6 bases and J dropped 2 bases, with 12 bases sitting between them. Germline V gene sequence: CDR1 SGHNT, CDR2 YENEEA. The CDR3 runs 14 residues. CDR3 sequence reads: CASSFTGNTDTQYF. DNA for the CDR3: TGTGCCAGCAGTTTCACAGGGAACACAGATACGCAGTATTTT. Based on the CDR3 plus reference TRBV11-3 and TRBJ2-3, the full variable domain is EAGVVQSPRYKIIEKKQPVAFWCNPISGHNTLYWYLQNLGQGPELLIRYENEEAVDDSQLPKDRFSAERLKGVDSTLKIQPAELGDSAVYLCASSFTGNTDTQYFGPGTRLTVL.

Notes on this clonotype: The junction departs from the called germline gene at one end, perhaps through a read error. The chain joins TRBV20-1 to TRBJ2-1; 7 bases fit TRBD1. There are 14 residues in the CDR3. Per the germline V gene, CDR1 is DFQATT and CDR2 is SNEGSKA (reference sequence). This CDR3 reads CGALDRDTYNEQFF. In DNA form, the CDR3 reads TGCGGTGCTTTAGACAGGGATACCTACAATGAGCAGTTCTTC.

The V call is TRBV2, the J call TRBJ1-5; 9 nucleotides line up with TRBD1. Germline V gene lookup returns CDR1 SNHLY and CDR2 FYNNEI. The CDR3 has 18 residues. V trimming: 6 bases; J trimming: 2 bases; junction bases outside the gene matches: 14. CDR3 in DNA: TGTGCCAGCAGATTGGACAGGGGCCAAGAGTCGGGCAATCAGCCCCAGCATTTT. This sequence encodes CASRLDRGQESGNQPQHF.

There are a few counts of this clonotype. V usage is TRBV20-1 and J usage is TRBJ1-2; perhaps TRBD1 as D (6 bases). Looked up from germline, CDR1 is DFQATT and CDR2 is SNEGSKA (reference sequence). This CDR3 comprises 12 residues. Trimming removed 8 bases at V and 0 bases at J, with 10 bases between. The CDR3 sequence is CSPYRANYGYTF. DNA for the CDR3: TGCAGTCCCTACAGGGCTAACTATGGCTACACCTTC.

A few counts support this clonotype. The chain uses TRBV7-9 and TRBJ2-5, with 10 bases aligning to TRBD1. Germline V CDR1 and CDR2: SEHNR, FQNEAQ (reference sequence). J gave up 2 bases and V 5 bases, and 8 bases lay outside the gene matches. The CDR3 spans 16 residues. This CDR3 is CASSLTTGGFQETQYF. For the CDR3, the DNA is TGTGCCAGCAGCCTGACGACAGGGGGCTTTCAAGAGACCCAGTACTTC.

This chain links TRBV20-1 with TRBJ2-1; 11 nucleotides align to TRBD2. V shed 0 bases and J 3 bases; nucleotides not matched to a gene: 1. Germline V gives CDR1 DFQATT, CDR2 SNEGSKA (reference sequence). This CDR3 spans 15 amino acids. CDR3 residues: CSARDGTSGYNEQFF. The CDR3 DNA is TGCAGTGCTAGAGATGGGACTAGCGGCTACAATGAGCAGTTCTTC.

The chain recombines TRBV12-3 or TRBV12-4 with TRBJ2-7, with a possible D match to TRBD1 (5 bases). V shed 8 bases and J shed 1 base, with 12 bases lying between them. CDR3 length equals 13 residues. CDR3 DNA sequence: TGTGCCAGCTTAACGGACACTTCCTACGAGCAGTACTTC. Translation: CASLTDTSYEQYF.

CDR3 amino acids: CASSFGLAGGRSSYEQYF. In nucleotides, the CDR3 is TGCGCCAGCAGCTTCGGACTAGCGGGGGGTCGGAGCTCCTACGAGCAGTACTTC. The gene calls are TRBV5-1 and TRBJ2-7, with 14 bases fitting TRBD2. This CDR3 is 18 amino acids long. CDR1 is SGHRS, CDR2 YFSETQ, per germline. V was clipped by 2 bases and J by 0 bases; unmatched bases: 7.

This chain joins TRBV7-8 and TRBJ2-5; TRBD2 aligns across 12 bases. V was clipped by 3 bases and J by 2 bases; unmatched bases: 22. This CDR3 has 22 amino acids. The germline V gene has CDR1 SGHVS and CDR2 FQNEAQ. The CDR3: CASSFPILAGGSSISRQETQYF. The CDR3 nucleotides are TGTGCCAGCAGCTTCCCGATTCTAGCGGGGGGGTCTTCCATAAGTCGGCAAGAGACCCAGTACTTC.

This clonotype was recorded many times. This chain connects TRBV6-5 to TRBJ2-7; 10 nucleotides match TRBD1. The CDR3 totals 14 residues. The V gene's germline CDR1 is MNHEY and CDR2 SVGAGI. The ends lost 2 bases at V and 2 bases at J; junction bases unmatched: 0. This CDR3 is CASSYGQGAYEQYF. The CDR3 coding sequence is TGTGCCAGCAGTTACGGACAGGGGGCCTACGAGCAGTACTTC.

The rearrangement links TRBV20-1 to TRBJ2-1, with 7 bases identical to TRBD2. The CDR3 totals 18 residues. From germline, CDR1 is DFQATT and CDR2 SNEGSKA (reference sequence). V lost 5 bases to trimming and J lost 2 bases; unmatched junction nucleotides: 18. CDR3 in DNA: TGCAGTGCTGGCCTTCTGTTAGCGGGCGGCGGGCCCTACAATGAGCAGTTCTTC. Its protein is CSAGLLLAGGGPYNEQFF.

This clonotype was counted a few times. The rearrangement joins TRBV4-1 to TRBJ1-2; tentative D call: TRBD1 (5 bases). Germline lookup yields CDR1 MGHRA and CDR2 YSYEKL. V was shortened by 3 bases and J by 4 bases, with 12 bases between the two germline ends. This CDR3 contains 14 residues. The CDR3 bases are TGCGCCAGCAGCCAGGGGGACGGCTTCTATGGCTACACCTTC. This codes for CASSQGDGFYGYTF.

The chain has TRBV4-2 and TRBJ1-6; D gene unclear. Germline-derived CDR1 and CDR2 are LGHNA and YNFKEQ. The germline V and J ends were trimmed by 4 bases and 13 bases, with 29 bases remaining between them. This CDR3 is built from 18 residues. CDR3 nucleotide sequence: TGTGCCAGCAGCCGAGATCCCGGCCGATCCTCTTATAATCCGCCCCTCCACTTT. Amino acid sequence: CASSRDPGRSSYNPPLHF.